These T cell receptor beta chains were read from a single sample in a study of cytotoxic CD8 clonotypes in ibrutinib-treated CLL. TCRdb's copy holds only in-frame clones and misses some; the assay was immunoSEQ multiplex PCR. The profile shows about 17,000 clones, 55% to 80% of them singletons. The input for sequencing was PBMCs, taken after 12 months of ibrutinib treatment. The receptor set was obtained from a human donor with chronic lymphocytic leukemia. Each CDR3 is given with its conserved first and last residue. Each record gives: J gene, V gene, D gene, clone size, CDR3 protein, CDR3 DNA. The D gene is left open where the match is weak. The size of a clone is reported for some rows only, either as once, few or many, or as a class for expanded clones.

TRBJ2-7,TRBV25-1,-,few,CASSEFRATEQYF,TGTGCCAGCAGTGAATTCAGGGCCACTGAGCAGTACTTC
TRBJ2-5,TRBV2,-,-,CASSGQANQETQYF,TGTGCCAGCAGTGGGCAGGCAAACCAAGAGACCCAGTACTTC
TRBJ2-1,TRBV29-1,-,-,CSVESRLGRRTYNEQFF,TGCAGCGTTGAGTCGCGGCTTGGGCGGCGGACCTACAATGAGCAGTTCTTC
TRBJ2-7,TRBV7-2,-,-,CASGLAIQRGEQYF,TGTGCCAGCGGTTTAGCGATACAGAGAGGCGAGCAGTACTTC
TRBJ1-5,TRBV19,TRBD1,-,CASVGQGALVNQPQHF,TGTGCCAGTGTGGGACAGGGGGCGCTTGTCAATCAGCCCCAGCATTTT
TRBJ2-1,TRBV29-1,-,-,CSVRSSYNEQFF,TGCAGCGTCAGGAGCTCCTACAATGAGCAGTTCTTC
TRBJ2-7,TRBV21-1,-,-,CASLTGLGLRGQYF,TGTGCCAGCCTCACGGGACTAGGCCTACGAGGGCAGTACTTC
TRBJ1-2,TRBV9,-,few,CASRQGYYGYTF,TGTGCCAGCAGGCAGGGTTACTATGGCTACACCTTC
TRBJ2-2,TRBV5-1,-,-,CASSLTLVSDTGELFF,TGCGCCAGCAGCTTGACTTTAGTGTCCGACACCGGGGAGCTGTTTTTT
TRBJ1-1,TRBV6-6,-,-,CASSYSEGTEAFF,TGTGCCAGCAGTTACTCGGAGGGCACTGAAGCTTTCTTT
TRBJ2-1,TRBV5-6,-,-,CASSLLSPRYQFF,TGTGCCAGCAGCTTGCTGTCCCCACGGTATCAATTCTTC
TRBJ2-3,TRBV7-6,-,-,CASSFGEGADTQYF,TGTGCCAGCAGCTTTGGGGAGGGGGCAGATACGCAGTATTTT
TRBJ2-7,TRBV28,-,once,CASSPLHRQYF,TGTGCCAGCAGCCCCCTTCATAGACAGTACTTC
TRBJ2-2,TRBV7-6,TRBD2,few,CASSRGLDTGELFF,TGTGCCAGCAGCAGGGGACTAGACACCGGGGAGCTGTTTTTT
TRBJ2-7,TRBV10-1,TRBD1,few,CASSDGTASSYEQYF,TGCGCCAGCAGCGATGGGACAGCGAGCTCCTACGAGCAGTACTTC
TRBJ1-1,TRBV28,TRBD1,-,CASSTSGGRGGEAFF,TGTGCCAGCAGTACTTCAGGGGGAAGAGGGGGTGAAGCTTTCTTT
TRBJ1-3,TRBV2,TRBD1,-,CASSDRVSGNTIYF,TGTGCCAGCAGCGACAGGGTTTCGGGAAACACCATATATTTT
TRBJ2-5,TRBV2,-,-,CASNGHSGLTETQYF,TGTGCCAGCAATGGGCACAGCGGTTTGACGGAGACCCAGTACTTC
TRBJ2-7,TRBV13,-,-,CASSLGQGILYEQYF,TGTGCCAGCAGCTTAGGACAGGGTATTCTCTACGAGCAGTACTTC
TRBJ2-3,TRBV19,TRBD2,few,CASGLAGDTTDTQYF,TGTGCCAGCGGACTAGCGGGAGATACCACAGATACGCAGTATTTT
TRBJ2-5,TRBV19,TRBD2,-,CASSTGTSGARETQYF,TGTGCCAGCTCCACCGGGACTAGCGGAGCGAGGGAGACCCAGTACTTC
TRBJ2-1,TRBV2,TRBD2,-,CASRSGTSGSREQFF,TGTGCCAGCAGATCCGGGACTAGCGGGAGCAGGGAGCAGTTCTTC
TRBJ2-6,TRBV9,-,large,CASSASYSSGANVLTF,TGTGCCAGCAGCGCCTCTTACAGCTCTGGGGCCAACGTCCTGACTTTC
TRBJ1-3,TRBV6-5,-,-,CASSYPGTQGNTIYF,TGTGCCAGCAGTTACCCCGGGACGCAAGGAAACACCATATATTTT
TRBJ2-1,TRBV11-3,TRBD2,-,CASSSRLAGGNEQFF,TGTGCCAGCAGCTCCAGACTAGCGGGGGGGAATGAGCAGTTCTTC
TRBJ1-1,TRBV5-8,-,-,CASRGLNTEAFF,TGTGCCAGCAGGGGCCTGAACACTGAAGCTTTCTTT
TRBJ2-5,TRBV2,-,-,CASRRRSWYQETQYF,TGTGCCAGCAGGAGGCGATCTTGGTACCAAGAGACCCAGTACTTC
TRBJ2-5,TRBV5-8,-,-,CASSLGGGETQYF,TGTGCCAGCAGCTTAGGGGGGGGTGAGACCCAGTACTTC
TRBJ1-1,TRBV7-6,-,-,CASSADLNTEAFF,TGTGCCAGCAGCGCCGACTTGAACACTGAAGCTTTCTTT
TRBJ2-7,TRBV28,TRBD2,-,CASTLGREGEQYF,TGTGCCAGCACCCTCGGTCGGGAGGGCGAGCAGTACTTC
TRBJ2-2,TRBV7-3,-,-,CASSPPDGELFF,TGTGCCAGCAGCCCCCCGGACGGGGAGCTGTTTTTT
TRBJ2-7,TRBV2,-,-,CASSLRGIAYEQYF,TGTGCCAGCAGTTTAAGGGGCATCGCCTACGAGCAGTACTTC
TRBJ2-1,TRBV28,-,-,CASSPPPGLPHYNEQFF,TGTGCCAGCAGCCCACCGCCGGGACTGCCTCATTACAATGAGCAGTTCTTC
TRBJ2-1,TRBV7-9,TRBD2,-,CASRPPSGRYNEQFF,TGTGCCAGCAGGCCCCCTAGCGGGAGATACAATGAGCAGTTCTTC
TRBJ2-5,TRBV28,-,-,CASSPIGETQYF,TGTGCCAGCAGCCCGATTGGGGAGACCCAGTACTTC
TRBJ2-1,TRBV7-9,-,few,CASSVQRLVMNEQFF,TGTGCCAGCAGCGTACAAAGACTAGTAATGAATGAGCAGTTCTTC
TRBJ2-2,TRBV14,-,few,CASSQDYPFRDTGELFF,TGTGCCAGCAGCCAAGATTATCCTTTTAGGGACACCGGGGAGCTGTTTTTT
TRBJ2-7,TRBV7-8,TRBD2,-,CASSLRGRKGLSSYEQYF,TGTGCCAGCAGCTTACGCGGGAGAAAAGGTTTAAGCTCCTACGAGCAGTACTTC
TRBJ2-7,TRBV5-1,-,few,CASSLRARSYEQYF,TGCGCCAGCAGCTTGCGGGCCCGCTCCTACGAGCAGTACTTC